This T cell receptor beta chain emerged from a study of cytotoxic CD8 clonotypes in ibrutinib-treated CLL (dated by TCRdb to the early 2020s). Context from the whole study: In this cohort, about 15 patients were treatment-naive and ten to eleven were relapsed/refractory, while around 18 had unmutated IGHV. Responses were partial in around 24 patients and complete in 2; after median about 63 months follow-up, some 14 stayed in remission and some twelve progressed. Response samples were taken after a median of about a year on treatment, ranging from about 6 to 40 months. On average, each sample yielded 250,000 to 300,000 productive templates and about 95,000 productive rearrangements. Of the approximately 87 people in the trial, about 25 had longitudinal samples available. Cryopreserved peripheral blood mononuclear cells were obtained prior to treatment, at the time of response, and at either disease progression or sustained remission. On the study overall, not on this receptor specifically: Clonality rose at ibrutinib response, remained stable during sustained remission, and dropped back toward baseline at progression. Baseline clonality exceeded that of age-matched healthy donors and correlated strongly with circulating CD8+ T-cell counts. Public clonotypes were rare and either contracted or stayed stable during treatment, and the rise in clonality at ibrutinib response reflected the expansion of private clonotypes. Sustained-remission and progressing patients did not have matched sampling times, and lymph node repertoires were not examined.

From a lookup of the germline V gene, CDR1 and CDR2 are MDHEN and SYDVKM. V lost 3 bases and J lost 4 bases; the stretch between them is 16 bases long. The CDR3 numbers 16 residues from cysteine through phenylalanine. Only the CDR3 part of the read is kept: 48 bases, read in frame from the first base. A word on this clone: What antigen it recognizes has not been identified. Base qualities are not at hand, and no much larger clone is one base apart.

A MiSeq instrument was used for deep resolution sequencing, which targeted depths ranging from 1 in 1 million up to 1 in 200,000 T cells, with coverage averaging 10x for each clonotype. TCR beta libraries were generated with the immunoSEQ hsTCRB Kit. As for the authors' bioinformatics: ImmunoSEQ Data Assistant and ImmunoSEQ Analyzer were used for data analysis, and V, D and J genes were assigned according to IMGT definitions. Clonality was computed as one minus normalized Shannon entropy of productive rearrangement frequencies, ranging from 0 to 1. Only overrepresented clonotypes making up at least 0.05% of the repertoire of each patient were included in the public clonotype analysis. About a dozen age-matched healthy donor repertoires from immuneACCESS served as clonality controls. Sourced from immuneACCESS, this table was stored by TCRdb with only in-frame sequences that have V and J called. A share of the clones is absent; for the studies checked, an unresolved V gene accounts for under half, and the remainder has no known explanation. The DNA was the basis for D and trimming; V, J and clone size are from that table. The sample table holds 65,000 to 95,000 clones, of which about 86% were seen once. About 5.6% of the sample belongs to the ten largest clones.

Approximately 2 micrograms of genomic DNA were extracted from cryopreserved PBMCs for TCR beta library preparation. Longitudinal blood samples from CLL patients on ibrutinib monotherapy underwent high-throughput TCR beta sequencing. The patients were enrolled in a single-center, open-label phase 2 trial of ibrutinib monotherapy. The chain was built from TRBV28 and TRBJ2-1; the D gene lacks a confident call. The receptor comes from a human donor with chronic lymphocytic leukemia. The input for sequencing was PBMCs, taken before ibrutinib treatment. DNA sequence: TGTGCCAGCAGTTTTTTAGGGTCCCTCGGGTACAATGAGCAGTTCTTC. Translated, it reads CASSFLGSLGYNEQFF.